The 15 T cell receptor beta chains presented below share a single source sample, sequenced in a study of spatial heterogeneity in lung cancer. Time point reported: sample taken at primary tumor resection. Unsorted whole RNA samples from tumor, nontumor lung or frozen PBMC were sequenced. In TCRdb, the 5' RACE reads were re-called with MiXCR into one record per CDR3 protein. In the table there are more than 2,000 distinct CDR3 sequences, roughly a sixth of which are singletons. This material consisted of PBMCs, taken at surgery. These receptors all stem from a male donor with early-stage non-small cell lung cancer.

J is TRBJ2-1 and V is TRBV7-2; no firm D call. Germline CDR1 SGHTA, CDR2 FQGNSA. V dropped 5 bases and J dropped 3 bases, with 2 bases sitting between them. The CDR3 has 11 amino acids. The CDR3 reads CASSRYNEQFF. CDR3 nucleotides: TGTGCCAGCAGCCGCTACAATGAGCAGTTCTTC.

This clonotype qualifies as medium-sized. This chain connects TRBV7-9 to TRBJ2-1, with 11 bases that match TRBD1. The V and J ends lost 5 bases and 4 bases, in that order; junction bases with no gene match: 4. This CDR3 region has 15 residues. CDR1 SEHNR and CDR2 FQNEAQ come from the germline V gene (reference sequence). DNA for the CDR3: TGTGCCAGCAGCCCCGGGACAGGGGGGTACAATGAGCAGTTCTTC. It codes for CASSPGTGGYNEQFF.

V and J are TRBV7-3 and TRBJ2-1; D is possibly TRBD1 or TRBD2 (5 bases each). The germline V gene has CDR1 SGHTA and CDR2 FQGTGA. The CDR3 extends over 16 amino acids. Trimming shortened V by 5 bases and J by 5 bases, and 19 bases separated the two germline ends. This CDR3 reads CASSPYGWGIHNEQFF. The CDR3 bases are TGTGCCAGCAGCCCATACGGGTGGGGGATACACAATGAGCAGTTCTTC.

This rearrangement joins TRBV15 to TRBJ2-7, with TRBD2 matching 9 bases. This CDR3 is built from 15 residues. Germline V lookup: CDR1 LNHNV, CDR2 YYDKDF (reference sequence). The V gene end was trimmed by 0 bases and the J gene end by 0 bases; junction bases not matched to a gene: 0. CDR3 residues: CATSRELAGSYEQYF. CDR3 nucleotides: TGTGCCACCAGCAGAGAACTAGCGGGCTCCTACGAGCAGTACTTC.

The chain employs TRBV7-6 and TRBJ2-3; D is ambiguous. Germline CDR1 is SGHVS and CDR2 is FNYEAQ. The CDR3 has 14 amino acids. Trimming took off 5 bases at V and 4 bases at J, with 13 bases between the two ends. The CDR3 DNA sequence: TGTGCCAGCAGCCCGCGACATGCTGCAGATACGCAGTATTTT. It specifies CASSPRHAADTQYF.

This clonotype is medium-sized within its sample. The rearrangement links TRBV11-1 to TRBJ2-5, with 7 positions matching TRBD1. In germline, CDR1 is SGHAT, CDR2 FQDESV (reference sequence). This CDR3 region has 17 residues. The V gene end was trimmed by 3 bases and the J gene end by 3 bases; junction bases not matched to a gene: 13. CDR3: CASSFRPVGRGKETQYF. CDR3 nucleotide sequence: TGTGCCAGCAGCTTCCGGCCGGTGGGCAGGGGGAAAGAGACCCAGTACTTC.

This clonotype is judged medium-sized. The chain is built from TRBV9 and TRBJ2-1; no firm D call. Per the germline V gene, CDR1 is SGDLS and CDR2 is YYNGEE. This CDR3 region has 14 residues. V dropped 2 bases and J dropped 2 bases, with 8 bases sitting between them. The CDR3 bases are TGTGCCAGCAGCGTTTCGGGCACCTACAATGAGCAGTTCTTC. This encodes CASSVSGTYNEQFF.

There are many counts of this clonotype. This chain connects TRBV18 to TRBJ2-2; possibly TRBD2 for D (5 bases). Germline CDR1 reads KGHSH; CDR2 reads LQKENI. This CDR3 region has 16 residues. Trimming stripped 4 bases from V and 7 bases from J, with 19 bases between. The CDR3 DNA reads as TGTGCCAGCTCACTCCCCTTACCGGGGTATGGCGGGGAGCTGTTTTTT. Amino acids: CASSLPLPGYGGELFF.

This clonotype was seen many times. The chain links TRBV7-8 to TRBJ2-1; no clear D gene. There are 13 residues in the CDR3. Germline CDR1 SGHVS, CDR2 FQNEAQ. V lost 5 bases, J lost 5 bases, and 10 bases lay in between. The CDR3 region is CASSPQRHNEQFF. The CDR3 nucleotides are TGTGCCAGCAGCCCACAGCGACACAATGAGCAGTTCTTC.

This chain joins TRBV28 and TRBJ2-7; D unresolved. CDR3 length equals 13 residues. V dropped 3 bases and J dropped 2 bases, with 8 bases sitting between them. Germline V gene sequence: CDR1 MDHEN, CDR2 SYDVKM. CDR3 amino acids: CASSLPPPYEQYF. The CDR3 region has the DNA TGTGCCAGCAGTTTGCCCCCCCCCTACGAGCAGTACTTC.

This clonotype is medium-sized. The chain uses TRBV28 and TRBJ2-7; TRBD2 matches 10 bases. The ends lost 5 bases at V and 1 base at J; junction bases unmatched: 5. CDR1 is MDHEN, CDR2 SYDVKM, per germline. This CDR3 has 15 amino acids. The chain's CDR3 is CASSPLAGTSYEQYF. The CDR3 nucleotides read TGTGCCAGCAGTCCACTAGCGGGAACTTCCTACGAGCAGTACTTC.

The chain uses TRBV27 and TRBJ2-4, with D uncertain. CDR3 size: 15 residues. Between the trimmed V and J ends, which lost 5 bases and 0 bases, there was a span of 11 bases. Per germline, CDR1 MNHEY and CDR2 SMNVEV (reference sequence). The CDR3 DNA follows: TGTGCCAGCAGTCCGATGCCCCTAGCCAAAAACATTCAGTACTTC. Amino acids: CASSPMPLAKNIQYF.

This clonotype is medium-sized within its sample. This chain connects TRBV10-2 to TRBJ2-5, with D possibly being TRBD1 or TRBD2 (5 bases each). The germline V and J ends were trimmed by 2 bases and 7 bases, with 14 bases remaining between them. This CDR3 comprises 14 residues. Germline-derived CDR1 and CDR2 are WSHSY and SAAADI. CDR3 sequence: CASSEGDARRTQYF. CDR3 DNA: TGCGCCAGCAGTGAGGGGGACGCCCGAAGGACCCAGTACTTC.

CDR3 region: CAISERGGRETQYF. CDR3 coding DNA: TGTGCCATCAGTGAACGGGGAGGGCGGGAGACCCAGTACTTC. The chain joins TRBV10-3 to TRBJ2-5; 7 nucleotides match TRBD2. From germline, CDR1 is ENHRY and CDR2 SYGVKD. The CDR3 is made up of 14 amino acids. Trimming at V came to 3 bases and at J to 5 bases, leaving 6 bases not matched to a gene.

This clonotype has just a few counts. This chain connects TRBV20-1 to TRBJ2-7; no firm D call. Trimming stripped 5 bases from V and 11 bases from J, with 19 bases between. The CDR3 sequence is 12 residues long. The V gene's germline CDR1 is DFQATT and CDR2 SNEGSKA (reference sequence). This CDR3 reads CSAPLLPGDEYF. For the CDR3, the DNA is TGCAGTGCTCCCCTACTGCCTGGAGATGAGTACTTC.